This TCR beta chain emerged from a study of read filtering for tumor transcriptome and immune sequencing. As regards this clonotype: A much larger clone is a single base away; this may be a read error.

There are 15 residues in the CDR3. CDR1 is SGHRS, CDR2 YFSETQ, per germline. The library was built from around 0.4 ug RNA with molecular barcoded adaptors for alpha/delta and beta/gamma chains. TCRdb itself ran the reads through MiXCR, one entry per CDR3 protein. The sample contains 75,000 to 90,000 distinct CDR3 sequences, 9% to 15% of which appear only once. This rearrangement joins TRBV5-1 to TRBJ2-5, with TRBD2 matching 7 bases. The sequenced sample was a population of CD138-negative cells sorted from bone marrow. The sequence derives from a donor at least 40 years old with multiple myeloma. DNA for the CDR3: TGCGCCAACAGCGTAGACGGGAGGCTCCAAGAGACCCAGTACTTC. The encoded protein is CANSVDGRLQETQYF.